This T cell receptor (beta chain) was recorded in a study of shared clonotypes between healthy human individuals. Germline V CDR1 and CDR2: SGHRS, YFSETQ. The germline V and J ends were trimmed by 3 bases and 4 bases, with 20 bases remaining between them. CDR3 length equals 17 residues. The repertoire was sequenced with immunoSEQ multiplex PCR; TCRdb's copy has only in-frame clones and lacks some. This sample yields roughly 1,800,000 clones, of which approximately 94% are seen a single time; 0.95% to 1.5% belongs to the top ten. Remarks on this clone: The target antigen is unknown.

Study results and caveats: Memory subsets generally showed lower estimated richness than naive subsets. The genetic and exposure-history diversity represented was limited by few donors.

Terminally differentiated effector memory CD45RA+ cells were excluded from the naive CD8 cells, which were CD45RO-negative and positively selected for CCR7. The clonotype originates from a man aged 18 to 29 in good health. V is TRBV5-1 and J is TRBJ2-1, with D possibly being TRBD1 or TRBD2 (5 bases each). What was sequenced was naive CD8+ T cells sorted from blood. The CDR3 loop reads CASSYLGTAAGYNEQFF. Here the CDR3 DNA reads TGCGCCAGCAGCTATCTCGGGACGGCGGCTGGGTACAATGAGCAGTTCTTC.